This T cell receptor beta chain was sequenced during a study of cytomegalovirus exposure and HLA in healthy donors. Germline assignment: CDR1 MNHEY and CDR2 SVGAGI. This CDR3 spans 15 amino acids. The PCR employed 60 Vbeta primers together with 13 Jbeta primers. Clones were read by immunoSEQ multiplex PCR, and TCRdb kept only the in-frame ones, dropping some. The table has some 160,000 clones, roughly 84% seen once. In its sample, this clone was seen once. Compared with germline, one end of the junction differs, possibly owing to a read error. Sequencing was done on a sample of PBMCs. The J gene is TRBJ1-1, the V gene TRBV6-5; tentatively, D is TRBD1 (5 bases). This TCR came from a man younger than 30 in good health and CMV-seronegative. Written as DNA, the CDR3 is TGTGCCAGCATTTACCGGTGGGGCTCGAACACTGAAGCTTTCTTT. As protein: CASIYRWGSNTEAFF.